This TCR beta chain is from a study of cytomegalovirus exposure and HLA in healthy donors. After removal of 3 bases from V and 4 bases from J, the junction contained 1 base not matched to a gene. This CDR3 has 13 residues. Germline lookup yields CDR1 MDHEN and CDR2 SYDVKM. This PCR relied on a set of 60 Vbeta primers and 13 Jbeta primers. Sequencing used immunoSEQ multiplex PCR; TCRdb keeps in-frame clones, though not all of them. The table records roughly 200,000 clones, approximately 80% of them present only once. Sequenced material: PBMCs. V and J are TRBV28 and TRBJ2-5; 8 bases match TRBD1. The sequence derives from a young woman in good health and CMV-seronegative. CDR3 DNA: TGTGCCAGCAGTTTGCAGGGGGCAGAGACCCAGTACTTC. Its protein product is CASSLQGAETQYF.